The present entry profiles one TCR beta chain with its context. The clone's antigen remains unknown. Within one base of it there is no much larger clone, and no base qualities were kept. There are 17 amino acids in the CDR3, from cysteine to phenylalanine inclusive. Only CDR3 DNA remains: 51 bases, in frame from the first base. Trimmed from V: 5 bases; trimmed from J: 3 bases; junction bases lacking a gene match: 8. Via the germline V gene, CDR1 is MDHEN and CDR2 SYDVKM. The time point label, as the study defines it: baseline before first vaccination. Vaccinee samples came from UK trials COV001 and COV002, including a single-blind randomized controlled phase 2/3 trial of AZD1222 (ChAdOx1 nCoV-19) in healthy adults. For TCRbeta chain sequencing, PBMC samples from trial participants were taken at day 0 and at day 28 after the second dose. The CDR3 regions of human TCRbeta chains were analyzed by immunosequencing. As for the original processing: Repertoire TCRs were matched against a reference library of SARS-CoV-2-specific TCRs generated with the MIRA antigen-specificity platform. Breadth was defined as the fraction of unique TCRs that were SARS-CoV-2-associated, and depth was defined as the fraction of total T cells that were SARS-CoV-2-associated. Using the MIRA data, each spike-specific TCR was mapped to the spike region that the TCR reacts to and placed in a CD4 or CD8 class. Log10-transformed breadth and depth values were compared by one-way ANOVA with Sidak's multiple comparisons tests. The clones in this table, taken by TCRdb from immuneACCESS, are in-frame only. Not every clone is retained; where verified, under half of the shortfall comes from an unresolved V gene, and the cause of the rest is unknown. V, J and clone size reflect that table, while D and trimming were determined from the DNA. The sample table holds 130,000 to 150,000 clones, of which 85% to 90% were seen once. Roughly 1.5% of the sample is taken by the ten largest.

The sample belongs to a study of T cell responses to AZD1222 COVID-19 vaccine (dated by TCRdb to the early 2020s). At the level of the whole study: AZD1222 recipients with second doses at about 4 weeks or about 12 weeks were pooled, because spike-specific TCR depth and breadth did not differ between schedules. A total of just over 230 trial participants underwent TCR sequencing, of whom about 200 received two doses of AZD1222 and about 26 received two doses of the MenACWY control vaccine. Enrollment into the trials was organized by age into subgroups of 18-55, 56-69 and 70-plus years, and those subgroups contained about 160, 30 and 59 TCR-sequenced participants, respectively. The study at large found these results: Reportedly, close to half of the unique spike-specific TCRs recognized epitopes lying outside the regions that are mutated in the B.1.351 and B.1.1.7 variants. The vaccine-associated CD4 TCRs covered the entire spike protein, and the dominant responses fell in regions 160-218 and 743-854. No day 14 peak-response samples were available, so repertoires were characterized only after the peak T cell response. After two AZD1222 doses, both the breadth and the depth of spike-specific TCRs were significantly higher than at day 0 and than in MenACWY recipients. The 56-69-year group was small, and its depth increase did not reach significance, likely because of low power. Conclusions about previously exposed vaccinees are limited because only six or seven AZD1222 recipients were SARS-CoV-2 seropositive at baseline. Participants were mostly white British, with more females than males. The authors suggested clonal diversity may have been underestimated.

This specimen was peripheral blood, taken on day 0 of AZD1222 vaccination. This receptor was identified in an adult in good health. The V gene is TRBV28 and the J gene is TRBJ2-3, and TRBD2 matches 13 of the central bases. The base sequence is TGTGCCAGCAGTAAAAGGACTAGCGGGAGAATAACAGATACGCAGTATTTT. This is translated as CASSKRTSGRITDTQYF.